What follows are 31 T cell receptor beta chains derived from one specimen sequenced in a study of cytomegalovirus exposure and HLA in healthy donors. The method was immunoSEQ multiplex PCR; TCRdb's version includes in-frame clones alone and lacks a portion of them. The profile shows tens of thousands of clones, 90% to 96% of them singletons. Sequenced sample: PBMCs. These receptors were taken from a woman in her late teens or twenties in good health and CMV-seronegative.

The chain joins TRBV18 to TRBJ2-1; possibly TRBD2 for D (6 bases). The V end lost 6 bases, the J end lost 2 bases, and 11 bases lay between the germline ends. This CDR3 spans 14 amino acids. Germline V gene sequence: CDR1 KGHSH, CDR2 LQKENI. DNA of the CDR3: TGTGCCAGCTCGTGGGAGCGGGCCTACAATGAGCAGTTCTTC. Protein product: CASSWERAYNEQFF.

CDR3 protein: CASSQLGGPMNTEAFF. CDR3 nucleotide sequence: TGTGCCAGCAGCCAATTGGGGGGGCCCATGAACACTGAAGCTTTCTTT. The chain has TRBV14 and TRBJ1-1, with D perhaps matching TRBD1 (6 bases). V dropped 2 bases and J dropped 0 bases, with 13 bases sitting between them. Germline V gene sequence: CDR1 SGHDN, CDR2 FVKESK. The CDR3 has 16 residues.

In DNA form, the CDR3 reads TGTGCCAGCACCGCGGACTACACTGAAGCTTTCTTT. Translation: CASTADYTEAFF. The chain couples TRBV2 to TRBJ1-1; no firm D call. Germline V gene lookup returns CDR1 SNHLY and CDR2 FYNNEI. V lost 7 bases to trimming and J lost 3 bases, with 9 bases between them. This CDR3 region has 12 residues. Together with reference TRBV2 and TRBJ1-1, the CDR3 gives the full variable domain: EPEVTQTPSHQVTQMGQEVILRCVPISNHLYFYWYRQILGQKVEFLVSFYNNEISEKSEIFDDQFSVERPDGSNFTLKIRSTKLEDSAMYFCASTADYTEAFFGQGTRLTVV.

This rearrangement joins TRBV6-1 to TRBJ1-5, with TRBD1 as a possible D gene (6 bases). The CDR3 length is 12 residues. The germline gives CDR1 MNHNS, CDR2 SASEGT. The DNA of the CDR3 is TGTTTGACAGGCTATAGCAATCAGCCCCAGCATTTT. This translates into CLTGYSNQPQHF.

J is TRBJ1-1 and V is TRBV18; D possibly corresponds to TRBD1 (6 bases). Trimming took 3 bases from V and 0 from J, leaving 8 bases between them. This CDR3 spans 14 amino acids. The germline gives CDR1 KGHSH, CDR2 LQKENI. The CDR3 DNA is TGTGCCAGCTCACCGGACAGAGTGAACACTGAAGCTTTCTTT. This sequence encodes CASSPDRVNTEAFF. Looking up the rest from reference TRBV18 and TRBJ1-1 gives the full variable domain: NAGVMQNPRHLVRRRGQEARLRCSPMKGHSHVYWYRQLPEEGLKFMVYLQKENIIDESGMPKERFSAEFPKEGPSILRIQQVVRGDSAAYFCASSPDRVNTEAFFGQGTRLTVV.

The chain is built from TRBV7-9 and TRBJ2-4; possible D gene TRBD1, 6 bases. Per germline, CDR1 SEHNR and CDR2 FQNEAQ (reference sequence). This CDR3 region has 15 residues. V shed 5 bases and J shed 3 bases, with 14 bases lying between them. The CDR3: CASSGTGSYKNIQYF. DNA for the CDR3: TGTGCCAGCAGCGGAACAGGGAGCTACAAAAACATTCAGTACTTC.

The V call is TRBV28, the J call TRBJ2-6; 8 nucleotides match TRBD1. The V gene end was trimmed by 6 bases and the J gene end by 3 bases; junction bases not matched to a gene: 16. Germline CDR1 MDHEN, CDR2 SYDVKM. The CDR3 loop spans 19 amino acids. This CDR3 is CASRPLGDRPQGGANVLTF. Here the CDR3 DNA reads TGTGCCAGCAGGCCACTCGGGGACAGGCCCCAGGGTGGGGCCAACGTCCTGACTTTC.

The chain joins TRBV27 to TRBJ1-1; D gene unclear. The ends were cut back, 2 bases at V and 1 base at J, with 8 bases in the middle. This CDR3 spans 14 amino acids. CDR1 and CDR2 (germline): MNHEY, SMNVEV (reference sequence). Here the CDR3 reads CASSLGGRNTEAFF. CDR3 bases: TGTGCCAGCAGTTTAGGCGGCAGGAACACTGAAGCTTTCTTT.

The V gene is TRBV4-3, the J gene TRBJ1-2; 9 positions agree with TRBD1. In germline, CDR1 is LGHNA, CDR2 YSLEER. The V segment lost 0 bases and the J segment 5 bases; nucleotides outside the gene matches: 7. The CDR3 is made up of 16 amino acids. The CDR3 sequence: CASSQDRTGVGYGYTF. The CDR3 DNA sequence: TGCGCCAGCAGCCAAGATCGGACAGGGGTCGGGTATGGCTACACCTTC.

The chain uses TRBV5-6 and TRBJ2-7, with 8 bases identical to TRBD2. V lost 4 bases, J lost 5 bases, and 8 bases stayed unmatched. Germline V gene data show CDR1 as SGHDT and CDR2 as YYEEEE. The CDR3 is 14 residues long. The DNA for the CDR3 is TGTGCCAGCAGCCCGGGGGGGGTTCTGGACGAGCAGTACTTC. Amino acids: CASSPGGVLDEQYF.

The chain is built from TRBV30 and TRBJ2-5; TRBD1 is a possible D gene (5 bases). Per germline, CDR1 GTSNPN and CDR2 SVGIG (reference sequence). The CDR3 consists of 11 residues. The ends were cut back, 3 bases at V and 7 bases at J, with 9 bases in the middle. The CDR3 region is CAWRSGWTQYF. The CDR3 DNA reads TGTGCCTGGAGGTCAGGGTGGACCCAGTACTTC.

J is TRBJ2-6 and V is TRBV19, with a possible D match to TRBD1 (5 bases). The CDR3 totals 16 residues. Germline CDR1 and CDR2: LNHDA and SQIVND (reference sequence). V was shortened by 2 bases and J by 3 bases, with 11 bases between the two germline ends. CDR3 nucleotides: TGTGCCAGTAGTATACAACCAGGGATTGGGGCCAACGTCCTGACTTTC. This codes for CASSIQPGIGANVLTF.

V gene TRBV29-1 combines with J gene TRBJ1-1; D remains unclear. The V end was cut by 6 bases, the J end by 4 bases, with 15 bases between. This CDR3 has 13 amino acids. From germline, CDR1 is SQVTM and CDR2 ANQGSEA. This CDR3 is CSVCGLLGTEAFF. The CDR3 DNA is TGCAGCGTATGCGGGTTGCTTGGCACTGAAGCTTTCTTT.

V usage is TRBV5-4 and J usage is TRBJ2-5; TRBD2 is a possible D gene (5 bases). The V gene's germline CDR1 is SGHNT and CDR2 YYREEE (reference sequence). The V gene lost 4 bases and the J gene lost 1 base, with 11 bases spanning the gap. The CDR3 runs to 14 residues. The CDR3 region has the DNA TGTGCCAGCAGCCCCACTAGGGCCCAAGAGACCCAGTACTTC. Protein: CASSPTRAQETQYF.

Concerning this clone: At one end, the junction sequence differs from germline, possibly due to a read error. The chain employs TRBV20-1 and TRBJ1-2; possible D gene TRBD1, 6 bases. Looked up from germline, CDR1 is DFQATT and CDR2 is SNEGSKA (reference sequence). The CDR3 runs 10 residues. Here the CDR3 reads CSASGQGRAF. DNA of the CDR3: TGCAGTGCTAGCGGCCAGGGGAGGGCCTTC.

V usage is TRBV29-1 and J usage is TRBJ2-5, with 11 bases fitting TRBD2. V was pared by 7 bases and J by 2 bases, with 0 bases of the junction left unmatched. The CDR3 is made up of 12 amino acids. CDR1 is SQVTM and CDR2 is ANQGSEA in the germline V gene. CDR3 in amino acids: CSGLAGQETQYF. The CDR3 bases are TGCAGCGGACTAGCGGGGCAAGAGACCCAGTACTTC.

The genes are TRBV4-3 and TRBJ2-3; 9 bases line up with TRBD1. CDR3 length: 16 residues. CDR1 LGHNA and CDR2 YSLEER come from the germline V gene. V lost 2 bases, J lost 15 bases, and 18 bases stayed unmatched. The CDR3 bases are TGCGCCAGCAGCCAACCCGGGACAGGGCCCACCGTAGCGCTTTATTTT. This encodes CASSQPGTGPTVALYF.

This chain joins TRBV13 and TRBJ2-5; D is perhaps TRBD1 (5 bases). CDR3 length: 14 residues. V was pared by 5 bases and J by 3 bases, with 13 bases between. Germline-derived CDR1 and CDR2 are PRHDT and FYEKMQ (reference sequence). The CDR3 DNA is TGTGCCAGCAGCCTCCCCGACAGAGAAGAGACCCAGTACTTC. It specifies CASSLPDREETQYF.

This chain uses TRBV6-1 with TRBJ2-3, with 7 bases fitting TRBD1. J lost 1 base, V lost 3 bases, and 1 base had no gene match. This CDR3 is 14 amino acids long. Germline CDR1 reads MNHNS; CDR2 reads SASEGT. This chain's CDR3 is CASSDGTGTDTQYF. CDR3 bases: TGTGCCAGCAGTGATGGGACAGGCACAGATACGCAGTATTTT.

The genes are TRBV7-8 and TRBJ2-7, with D maybe TRBD2 (5 bases). V was trimmed by 5 bases and J by 3 bases, leaving 17 bases between them. The CDR3 is 15 amino acids. Germline V gives CDR1 SGHVS, CDR2 FQNEAQ. The chain's CDR3 is CASSPKVSEVYEQYF. The CDR3 coding sequence is TGTGCCAGCAGCCCAAAGGTGTCGGAGGTCTACGAGCAGTACTTC. Full variable domain (remainder filled in from reference TRBV7-8 and TRBJ2-7): GAGVSQSPRYKVAKRGQDVALRCDPISGHVSLFWYQQALGQGPEFLTYFQNEAQLDKSGLPSDRFFAERPEGSVSTLKIQRTQQEDSAVYLCASSPKVSEVYEQYFGPGTRLTVT.

The V call is TRBV18, the J call TRBJ1-4, with D perhaps TRBD1 (6 bases). V gave up 3 bases and J gave up 5 bases, with 10 bases separating them. CDR3 length equals 14 residues. Looked up from germline, CDR1 is KGHSH and CDR2 is LQKENI. As DNA, the CDR3 is TGTGCCAGCTCACCGGGACAAACAAATGAAAAACTGTTTTTT. It is translated as CASSPGQTNEKLFF.

The rearrangement links TRBV5-1 to TRBJ2-5; D remains unclear. Germline-derived CDR1 and CDR2 are SGHRS and YFSETQ. The V gene lost 0 bases and the J gene lost 5 bases, with 5 bases spanning the gap. This CDR3 comprises 12 residues. Here the CDR3 reads CASSLARETQYF. The CDR3, as DNA: TGCGCCAGCAGCTTGGCGAGGGAGACCCAGTACTTC. The full variable domain, rest sourced from reference TRBV5-1 and TRBJ2-5, is KAGVTQTPRYLIKTRGQQVTLSCSPISGHRSVSWYQQTPGQGLQFLFEYFSETQRNKGNFPGRFSGRQFSNSRSEMNVSTLELGDSALYLCASSLARETQYFGPGTRLLVL.

In nucleotides, the CDR3 is TGTGCCAGCTCACCTGGGCAGGGGTTAGCCTACGAGCAGTACTTC. Protein product: CASSPGQGLAYEQYF. The chain recombines TRBV18 with TRBJ2-7; weak D call: TRBD1 (6 bases). The CDR3 extends over 15 amino acids. Trimming cost V 3 bases and J 2 bases, with 14 bases left between them. Germline CDR1 KGHSH, CDR2 LQKENI.

V usage is TRBV6-7 and J usage is TRBJ2-7; TRBD2 is a possible D gene (6 bases). TRBV6-7 is recorded as an ORF, its role being uncertain. Trimming took 8 bases from V and 3 from J, leaving 23 bases between them. The CDR3 has 16 amino acids. The CDR3 loop reads CASPLPGTVGGYEQYF. The CDR3 coding sequence is TGTGCCAGCCCTTTACCTGGGACTGTAGGCGGCTACGAGCAGTACTTC.

The chain is built from TRBV14 and TRBJ2-7; weak D call: TRBD1 (5 bases). This CDR3 has 11 amino acids. Germline assignment: CDR1 SGHDN and CDR2 FVKESK. Between the trimmed V and J ends, which lost 2 bases and 9 bases, there was a span of 8 bases. Here the CDR3 reads CASSQQGWQYF. The CDR3 bases are TGTGCCAGCAGCCAACAGGGTTGGCAGTACTTC.

This clone was recorded only once. The V call is TRBV18, the J call TRBJ1-3; a weak D match, TRBD1 (6 bases). V was cut by 5 bases and J by 0 bases, with 14 bases left in between. CDR1 and CDR2 (germline): KGHSH, LQKENI. The CDR3 is 16 residues long. The CDR3 coding sequence is TGTGCCAGCTCAACCGTGGGGGCCTACTCTGGAAACACCATATATTTT. It is translated as CASSTVGAYSGNTIYF. The entire variable domain, with the rest obtained from reference TRBV18 and TRBJ1-3, is as follows: NAGVMQNPRHLVRRRGQEARLRCSPMKGHSHVYWYRQLPEEGLKFMVYLQKENIIDESGMPKERFSAEFPKEGPSILRIQQVVRGDSAAYFCASSTVGAYSGNTIYFGEGSWLTVV.

As regards this clone: A read error is possible here, since a much larger clone lies one base away. This chain connects TRBV28 to TRBJ2-7; the D is unclear. Germline CDR1 and CDR2: MDHEN and SYDVKM. Trimming shortened V by 6 bases and J by 2 bases, and 5 bases separated the two germline ends. This CDR3 spans 11 amino acids. This chain's CDR3 is CASSQTYEQYF. CDR3 nucleotides: TGTGCCAGCAGCCAGACCTACGAGCAGTACTTC.

The V gene is TRBV4-3, the J gene TRBJ2-5, with D perhaps TRBD1 (6 bases). V lost 0 bases, J lost 5 bases, and 13 bases lay in between. The CDR3 has 15 residues. Germline CDR1 LGHNA, CDR2 YSLEER. CDR3 DNA: TGCGCCAGCAGCCAAGATGCCCACAGGGTGGAGACCCAGTACTTC. Protein: CASSQDAHRVETQYF.

V and J are TRBV6-5 and TRBJ2-2; D may be TRBD1 (5 bases). Per germline, CDR1 MNHEY and CDR2 SVGAGI. The CDR3 is made up of 16 amino acids. V lost 0 bases to trimming and J lost 5 bases, with 13 bases between them. The CDR3 region is CASSYSRVIGTGELFF. The CDR3, as DNA: TGTGCCAGCAGTTACTCCAGGGTTATTGGAACCGGGGAGCTGTTTTTT.

V is TRBV6-1 and J is TRBJ2-7; tentative D call: TRBD1 (7 bases). V lost 1 base, J lost 4 bases, and 17 bases lay in between. The CDR3 loop spans 16 amino acids. In germline, CDR1 is MNHNS, CDR2 SASEGT. The CDR3 nucleotides read TGTGCCAGCAGTGAAGAAGATTGGGCAGGGGGGTACGAGCAGTACTTC. Its translation is CASSEEDWAGGYEQYF.

The chain uses TRBV23-1 and TRBJ2-7; D is unresolved. TRBV23-1 is treated as an ORF (open reading frame) with a function not yet certain. V dropped 0 bases and J dropped 0 bases, with 3 bases sitting between them. The CDR3 totals 13 residues. The CDR3 reads CASSQSASYEQYF. CDR3 bases: TGCGCCAGCAGTCAATCGGCCTCCTACGAGCAGTACTTC.